This T cell receptor beta chain originates from a study of blood T cell repertoires in COVID-19. Study context: The origin of the acute and convalescent COVID-19 samples was the United States, Italy and Spain. Nucleic acid was either cDNA or gDNA, and it came from T cells, B-cell-depleted T cells, or PBMCs.

Germline-derived CDR1 and CDR2 are MDHEN and SYDVKM. This CDR3 contains 16 residues. V gave up 5 bases and J gave up 0 bases; unmatched junction bases: 8. As originally analysed: Amplification with reference gene primers provided the estimates of nucleated cell counts. The data were produced by immunoSEQ multiplex PCR, yet TCRdb's version contains in-frame clones alone and is incomplete. That table supplies the V and J calls and clone size; D and trimming were determined from the DNA. The sample yields hundreds of thousands of clones, around 88% seen once. The sequenced sample consisted of peripheral blood. V and J are TRBV28 and TRBJ2-7; 9 bases match TRBD1. The TCR was taken from a young woman who had recovered from COVID-19. The CDR3 nucleotides read TGTGCCAGCAGTAAGGCCGGGACAGGGTACTCCTACGAGCAGTACTTC. Residues: CASSKAGTGYSYEQYF.